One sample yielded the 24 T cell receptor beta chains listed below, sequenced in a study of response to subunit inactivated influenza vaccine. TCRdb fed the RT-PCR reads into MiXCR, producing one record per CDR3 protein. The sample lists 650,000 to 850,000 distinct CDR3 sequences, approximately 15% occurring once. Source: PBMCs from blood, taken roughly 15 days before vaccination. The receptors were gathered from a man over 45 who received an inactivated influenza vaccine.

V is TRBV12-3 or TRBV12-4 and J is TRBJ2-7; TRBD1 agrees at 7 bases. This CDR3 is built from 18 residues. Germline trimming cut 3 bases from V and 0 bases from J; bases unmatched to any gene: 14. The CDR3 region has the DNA TGTGCCAGCAGTTTCCCGCGTTCTACAGGGGTAAGCTCCTACGAGCAGTACTTC. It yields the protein CASSFPRSTGVSSYEQYF.

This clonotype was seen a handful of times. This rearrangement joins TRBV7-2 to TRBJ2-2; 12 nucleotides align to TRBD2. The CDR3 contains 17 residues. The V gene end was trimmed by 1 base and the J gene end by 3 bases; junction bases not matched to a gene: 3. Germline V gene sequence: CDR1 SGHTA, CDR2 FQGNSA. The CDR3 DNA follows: TGTGCCAGCAGCTTAGGACTAGCGGGGGCCTACACCGGGGAGCTGTTTTTT. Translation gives CASSLGLAGAYTGELFF. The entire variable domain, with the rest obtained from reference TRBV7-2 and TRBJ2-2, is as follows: GAGVSQSPSNKVTEKGKDVELRCDPISGHTALYWYRQSLGQGLEFLIYFQGNSAPDKSGLPSDRFSAERTGGSVSTLTIQRTQQEDSAVYLCASSLGLAGAYTGELFFGEGSRLTVL.

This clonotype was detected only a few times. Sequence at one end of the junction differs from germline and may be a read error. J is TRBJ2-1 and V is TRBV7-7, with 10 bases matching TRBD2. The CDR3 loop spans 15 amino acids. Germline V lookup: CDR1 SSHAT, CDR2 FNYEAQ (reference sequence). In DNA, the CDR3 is TGTGCTAGCAGCCCTCCCGGGACTAGCGTCAATGAGCAGTTCTTC. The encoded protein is CASSPPGTSVNEQFF.

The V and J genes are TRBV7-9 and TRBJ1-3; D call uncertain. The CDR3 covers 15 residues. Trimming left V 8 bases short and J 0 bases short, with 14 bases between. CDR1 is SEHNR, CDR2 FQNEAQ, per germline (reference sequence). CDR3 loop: CASRPTPNSGNTIYF. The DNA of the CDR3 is TGTGCCAGCCGGCCCACGCCGAACTCTGGAAACACCATATATTTT.

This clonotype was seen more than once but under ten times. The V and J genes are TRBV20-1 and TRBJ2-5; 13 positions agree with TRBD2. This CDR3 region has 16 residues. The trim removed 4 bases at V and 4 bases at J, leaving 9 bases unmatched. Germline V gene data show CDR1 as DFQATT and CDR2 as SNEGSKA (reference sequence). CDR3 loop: CSANRLAGGLAETQYF. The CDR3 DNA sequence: TGCAGTGCTAACCGACTAGCGGGAGGTCTTGCAGAGACCCAGTACTTC.

Written as DNA, the CDR3 is TGTGCCAGCAGCCCACAGCTACAGGGGGCGCGCACCGGGGAGCTGTTTTTT. This sequence encodes CASSPQLQGARTGELFF. The chain couples TRBV6-1 to TRBJ2-2, with 9 bases lining up with TRBD1. CDR3 length: 17 amino acids. Germline V gene sequence: CDR1 MNHNS, CDR2 SASEGT. Trimming cost V 6 bases and J 4 bases; bases outside gene matches: 12.

This CDR3 reads CSARLPPYNEQFF. CDR3 nucleotide sequence: TGCAGTGCTAGACTACCCCCCTACAATGAGCAGTTCTTC. V and J are TRBV20-1 and TRBJ2-1, with D unresolved. The germline V gene encodes CDR1 DFQATT and CDR2 SNEGSKA (reference sequence). Trimming took 2 bases from V and 2 from J, leaving 7 bases between them. The CDR3 spans 13 residues.

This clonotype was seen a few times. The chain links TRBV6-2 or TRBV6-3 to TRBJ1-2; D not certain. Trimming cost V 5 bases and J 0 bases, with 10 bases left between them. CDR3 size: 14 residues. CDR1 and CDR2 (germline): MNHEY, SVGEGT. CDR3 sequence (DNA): TGTGCCAGCAGTAAGGACGGGACTAACTATGGCTACACCTTC. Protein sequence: CASSKDGTNYGYTF.

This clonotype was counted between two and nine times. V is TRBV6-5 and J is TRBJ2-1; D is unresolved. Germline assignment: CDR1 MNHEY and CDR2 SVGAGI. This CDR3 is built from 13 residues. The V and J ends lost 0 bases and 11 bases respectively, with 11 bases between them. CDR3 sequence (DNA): TGTGCCAGCAGTTACTCGTCCGATACGCAGCAGTTCTTC. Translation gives CASSYSSDTQQFF.

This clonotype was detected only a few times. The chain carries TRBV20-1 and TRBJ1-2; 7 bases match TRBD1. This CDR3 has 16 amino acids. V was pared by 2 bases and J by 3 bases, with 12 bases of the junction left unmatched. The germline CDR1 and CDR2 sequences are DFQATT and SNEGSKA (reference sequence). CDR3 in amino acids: CSARNDREVSDYGYTF. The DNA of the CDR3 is TGCAGTGCTAGAAACGACAGGGAGGTATCAGACTATGGCTACACCTTC.

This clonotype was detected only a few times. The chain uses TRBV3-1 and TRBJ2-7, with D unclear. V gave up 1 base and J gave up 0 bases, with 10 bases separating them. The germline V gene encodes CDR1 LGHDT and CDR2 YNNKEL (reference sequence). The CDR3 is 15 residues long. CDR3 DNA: TGTGCCAGCAGCCAAGTGCCCAGCAGCTCCTACGAGCAGTACTTC. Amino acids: CASSQVPSSSYEQYF.

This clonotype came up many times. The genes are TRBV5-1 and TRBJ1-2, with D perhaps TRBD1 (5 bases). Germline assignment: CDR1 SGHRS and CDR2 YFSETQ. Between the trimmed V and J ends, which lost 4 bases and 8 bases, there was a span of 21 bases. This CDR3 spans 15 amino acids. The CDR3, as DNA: TGCGCCAGCAGCCGGGGGGAGGACGGTGGATTCGGCTACACCTTC. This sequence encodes CASSRGEDGGFGYTF. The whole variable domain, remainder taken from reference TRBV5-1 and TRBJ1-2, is KAGVTQTPRYLIKTRGQQVTLSCSPISGHRSVSWYQQTPGQGLQFLFEYFSETQRNKGNFPGRFSGRQFSNSRSEMNVSTLELGDSALYLCASSRGEDGGFGYTFGSGTRLTVV.

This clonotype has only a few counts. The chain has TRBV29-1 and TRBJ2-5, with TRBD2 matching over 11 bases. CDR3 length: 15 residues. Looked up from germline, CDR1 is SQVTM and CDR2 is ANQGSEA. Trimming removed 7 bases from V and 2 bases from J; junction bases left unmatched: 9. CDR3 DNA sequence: TGCAGCGGTTGGACTAGCGGGTATCTGCAAGAGACCCAGTACTTC. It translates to CSGWTSGYLQETQYF.

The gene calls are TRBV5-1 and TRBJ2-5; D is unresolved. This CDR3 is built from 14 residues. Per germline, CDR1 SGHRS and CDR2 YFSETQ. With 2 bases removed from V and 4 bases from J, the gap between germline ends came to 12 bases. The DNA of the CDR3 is TGCGCCAGCAGCTTCTTGGGGAAGGTAGAGACCCAGTACTTC. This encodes CASSFLGKVETQYF.

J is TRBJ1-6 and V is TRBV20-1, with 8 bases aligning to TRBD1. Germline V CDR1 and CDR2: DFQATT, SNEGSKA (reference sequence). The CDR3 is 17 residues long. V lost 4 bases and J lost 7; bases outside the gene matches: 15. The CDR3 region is CSATTFFGTGVNSPLHF. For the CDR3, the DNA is TGCAGTGCTACTACCTTCTTCGGGACAGGAGTAAATTCACCCCTCCACTTT.

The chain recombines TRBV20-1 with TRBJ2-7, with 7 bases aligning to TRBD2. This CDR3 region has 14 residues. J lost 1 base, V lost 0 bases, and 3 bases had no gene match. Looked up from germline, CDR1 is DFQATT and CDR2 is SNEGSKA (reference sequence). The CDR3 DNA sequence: TGCAGTGCTAGAGATCCAGCGGGGTCCTACGAGCAGTACTTC. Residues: CSARDPAGSYEQYF.

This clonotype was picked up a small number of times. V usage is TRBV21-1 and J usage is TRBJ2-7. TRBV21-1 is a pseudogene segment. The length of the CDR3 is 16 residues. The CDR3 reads CASSLRKTVNFYEQYF. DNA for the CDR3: TGTGCCAGCAGCCTACGGAAAACAGTAAACTTCTACGAGCAGTACTTC.

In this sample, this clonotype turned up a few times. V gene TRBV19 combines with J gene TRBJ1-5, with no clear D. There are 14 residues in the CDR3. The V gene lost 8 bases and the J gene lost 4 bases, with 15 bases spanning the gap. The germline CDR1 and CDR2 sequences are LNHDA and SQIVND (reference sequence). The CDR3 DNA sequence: TGTGCCAGTCAAGGCCGAATCGTGAATCAGCCCCAGCATTTT. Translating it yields CASQGRIVNQPQHF.

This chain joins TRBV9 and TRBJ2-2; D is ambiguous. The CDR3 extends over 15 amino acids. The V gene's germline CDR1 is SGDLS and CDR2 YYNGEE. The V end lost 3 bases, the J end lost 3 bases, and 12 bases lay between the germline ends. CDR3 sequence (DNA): TGTGCCAGCAGCGCCAGGACGGTAGACACCGGGGAGCTGTTTTTT. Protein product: CASSARTVDTGELFF.

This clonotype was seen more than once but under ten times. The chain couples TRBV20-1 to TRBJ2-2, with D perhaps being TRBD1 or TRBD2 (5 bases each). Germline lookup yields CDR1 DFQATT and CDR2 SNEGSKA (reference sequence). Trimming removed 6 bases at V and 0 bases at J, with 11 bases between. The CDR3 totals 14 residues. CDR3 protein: CSAGTYSNTGELFF. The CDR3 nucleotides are TGCAGTGCCGGGACGTACTCGAACACCGGGGAGCTGTTTTTT.

This CDR3 is CASSHSGTSEQYF. The DNA for the CDR3 is TGCGCCAGCAGCCACTCCGGGACATCGGAGCAGTACTTC. V usage is TRBV4-3 and J usage is TRBJ2-7; D might be TRBD1 (6 bases). The V end was cut by 3 bases, the J end by 7 bases, with 13 bases between. The CDR3 is 13 amino acids. Germline values: CDR1 LGHNA, CDR2 YSLEER.

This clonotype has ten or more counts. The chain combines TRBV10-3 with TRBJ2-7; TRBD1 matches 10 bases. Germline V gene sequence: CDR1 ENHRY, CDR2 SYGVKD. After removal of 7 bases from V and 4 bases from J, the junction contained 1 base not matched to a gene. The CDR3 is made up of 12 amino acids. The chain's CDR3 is CAIKGQGYEQYF. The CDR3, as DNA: TGTGCCATCAAGGGACAGGGGTACGAGCAGTACTTC.

The CDR3, as DNA: TGTGCCACCAGCAGAGCAGGTCTGGGGCCAGATACGCAGTATTTT. Encoded protein: CATSRAGLGPDTQYF. The rearrangement uses TRBV15 and TRBJ2-3; tentative D call: TRBD1 (5 bases). V was pared by 1 base and J by 4 bases, with 12 bases between. Germline CDR1 is LNHNV and CDR2 is YYDKDF (reference sequence). This CDR3 has 15 residues.

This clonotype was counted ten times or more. In DNA form, the CDR3 reads TGTGCCAGCATTGAGCGGGGATCCTACAATGAGCAGTTCTTC. It translates to CASIERGSYNEQFF. The V call is TRBV6-1, the J call TRBJ2-1, with 7 bases lining up with TRBD2. The V gene's germline CDR1 is MNHNS and CDR2 SASEGT. The CDR3 spans 14 residues. The J segment lost 1 base and the V segment lost 7 bases, leaving 4 bases of the junction unmatched.